The entry that follows covers one T cell receptor beta chain sequence. Its antigen is as yet unknown. The data were taken from a study of cytomegalovirus exposure and HLA in healthy donors. The donors were part of the validation cohort, which consisted of under 150 subjects and was separate from the first cohort of roughly 620 subjects. General observations from the study: Cytomegalovirus status was reportedly diagnosed by the classifier with high specificity and sensitivity. The study designated fewer than 200 TCR beta chains cytomegalovirus-associated.

Trimming took 1 base from V and 0 from J, leaving 7 bases between them. The CDR3 runs to 15 residues. The germline CDR1 and CDR2 sequences are SEHNR and FQNEAQ (reference sequence). TCRdb's copy holds only in-frame clones and misses some; the assay was immunoSEQ multiplex PCR. The table includes fewer than 150,000 clones, approximately 85% detected once. This chain connects TRBV7-9 to TRBJ1-5; the D is unclear. The TCR sequence derives from a young man in good health and CMV-seronegative. Sequences were obtained from PBMCs. This CDR3 reads CASSLGSSSNQPQHF. For the CDR3, the DNA is TGTGCCAGCAGCTTAGGTTCTAGTAGCAATCAGCCCCAGCATTTT.